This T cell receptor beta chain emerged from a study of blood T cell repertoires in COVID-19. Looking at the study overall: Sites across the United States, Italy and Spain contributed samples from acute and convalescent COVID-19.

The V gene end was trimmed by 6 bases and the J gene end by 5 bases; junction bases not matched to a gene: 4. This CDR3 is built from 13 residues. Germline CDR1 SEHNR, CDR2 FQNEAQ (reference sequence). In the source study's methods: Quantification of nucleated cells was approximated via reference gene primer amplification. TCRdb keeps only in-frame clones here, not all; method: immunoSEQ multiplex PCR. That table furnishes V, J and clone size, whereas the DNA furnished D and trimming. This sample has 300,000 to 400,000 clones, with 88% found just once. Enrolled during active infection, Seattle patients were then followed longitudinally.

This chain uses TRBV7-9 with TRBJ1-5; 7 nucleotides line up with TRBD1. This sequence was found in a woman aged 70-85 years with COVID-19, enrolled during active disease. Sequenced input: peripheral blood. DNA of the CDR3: TGTGCCAGCAGTGGGACAGCTGATCAGCCCCAGCATTTT. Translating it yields CASSGTADQPQHF. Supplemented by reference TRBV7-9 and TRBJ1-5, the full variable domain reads DTGVSQNPRHKITKRGQNVTFRCDPISEHNRLYWYRQTLGQGPEFLTYFQNEAQLEKSRLLSDRFSAERPKGSFSTLEIQRTEQGDSAMYLCASSGTADQPQHFGDGTRLSIL.